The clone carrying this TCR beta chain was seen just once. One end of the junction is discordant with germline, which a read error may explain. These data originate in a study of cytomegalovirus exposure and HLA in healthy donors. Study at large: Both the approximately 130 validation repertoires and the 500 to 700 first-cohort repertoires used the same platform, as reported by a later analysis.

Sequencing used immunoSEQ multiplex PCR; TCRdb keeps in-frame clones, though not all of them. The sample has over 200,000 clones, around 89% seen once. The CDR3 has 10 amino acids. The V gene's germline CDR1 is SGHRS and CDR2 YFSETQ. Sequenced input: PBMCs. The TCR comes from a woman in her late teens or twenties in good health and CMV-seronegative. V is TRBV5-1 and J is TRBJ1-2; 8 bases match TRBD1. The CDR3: CASSVTGGGF. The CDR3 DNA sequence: TGCGCCAGCAGCGTTACAGGGGGTGGCTTC.